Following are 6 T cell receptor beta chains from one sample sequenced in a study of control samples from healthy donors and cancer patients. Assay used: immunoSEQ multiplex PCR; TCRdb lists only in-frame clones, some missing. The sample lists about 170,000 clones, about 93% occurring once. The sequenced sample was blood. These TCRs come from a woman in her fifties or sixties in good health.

The CDR3 sequence is CASSILAGELYEQYF. The CDR3 bases are TGTGCCAGTAGTATCCTAGCGGGGGAGCTCTACGAGCAGTACTTC. The chain has TRBV19 and TRBJ2-7; TRBD2 matches at 10 bases. Germline CDR1 and CDR2: LNHDA and SQIVND (reference sequence). J lost 3 bases, V lost 3 bases, and 5 bases had no gene match. This CDR3 region has 15 residues.

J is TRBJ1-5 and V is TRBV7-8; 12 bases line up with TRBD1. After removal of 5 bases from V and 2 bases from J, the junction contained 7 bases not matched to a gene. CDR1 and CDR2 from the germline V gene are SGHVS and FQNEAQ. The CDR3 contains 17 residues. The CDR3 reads CASSPWGTGGGNQPQHF. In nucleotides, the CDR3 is TGTGCCAGCAGCCCCTGGGGGACAGGGGGCGGCAATCAGCCCCAGCATTTT. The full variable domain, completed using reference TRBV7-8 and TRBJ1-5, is GAGVSQSPRYKVAKRGQDVALRCDPISGHVSLFWYQQALGQGPEFLTYFQNEAQLDKSGLPSDRFFAERPEGSVSTLKIQRTQQEDSAVYLCASSPWGTGGGNQPQHFGDGTRLSIL.

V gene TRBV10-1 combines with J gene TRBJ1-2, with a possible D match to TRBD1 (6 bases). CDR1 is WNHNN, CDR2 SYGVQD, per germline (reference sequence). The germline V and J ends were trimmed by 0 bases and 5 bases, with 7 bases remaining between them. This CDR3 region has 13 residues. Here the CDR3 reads CASSESGTYGYTF. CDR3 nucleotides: TGCGCCAGCAGTGAGTCCGGGACATATGGCTACACCTTC.

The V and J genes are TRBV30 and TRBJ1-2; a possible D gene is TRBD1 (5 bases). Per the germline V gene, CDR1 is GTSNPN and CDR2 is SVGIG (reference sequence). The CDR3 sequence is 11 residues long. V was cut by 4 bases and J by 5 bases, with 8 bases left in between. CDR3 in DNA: TGTGCCTGGATGGGGCTATATGGCTACACCTTC. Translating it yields CAWMGLYGYTF.

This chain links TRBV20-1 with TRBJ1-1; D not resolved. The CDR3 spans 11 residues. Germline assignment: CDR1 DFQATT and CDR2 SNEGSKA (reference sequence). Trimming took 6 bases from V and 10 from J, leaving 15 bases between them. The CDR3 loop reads CSAGDDTRAFF. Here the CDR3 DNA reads TGCAGTGCCGGAGACGATACAAGAGCTTTCTTT.

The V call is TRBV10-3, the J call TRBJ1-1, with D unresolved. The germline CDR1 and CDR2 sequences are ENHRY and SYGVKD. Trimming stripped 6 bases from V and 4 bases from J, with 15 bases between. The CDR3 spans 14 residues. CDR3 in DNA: TGTGCCATCAGGTTAGGAGTAAGTGGCACTGAAGCTTTCTTT. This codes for CAIRLGVSGTEAFF.